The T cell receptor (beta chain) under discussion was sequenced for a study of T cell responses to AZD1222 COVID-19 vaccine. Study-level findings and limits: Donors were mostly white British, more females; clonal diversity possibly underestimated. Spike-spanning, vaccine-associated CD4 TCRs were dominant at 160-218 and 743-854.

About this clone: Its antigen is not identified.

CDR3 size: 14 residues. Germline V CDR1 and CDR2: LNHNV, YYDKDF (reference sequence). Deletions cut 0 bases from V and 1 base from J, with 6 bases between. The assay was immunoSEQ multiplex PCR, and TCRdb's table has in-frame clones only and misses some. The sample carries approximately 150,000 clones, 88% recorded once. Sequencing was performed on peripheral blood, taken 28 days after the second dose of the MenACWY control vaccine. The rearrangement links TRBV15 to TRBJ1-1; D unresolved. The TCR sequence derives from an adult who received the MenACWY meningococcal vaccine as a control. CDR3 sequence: CATSREDRNTEAFF. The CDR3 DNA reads TGTGCCACCAGCAGAGAGGATAGGAACACTGAAGCTTTCTTT.